The 21 T cell receptor beta chains below come from one sample, sequenced in a study of regulatory T cells in long-lasting Graves disease. Arm-PCR of CDR3 regions and iRepertoire HTBI primers were the basis on which TCR beta libraries were built. TCRdb recomputed calls from the multiplex PCR reads with MiXCR, one row per CDR3 protein. Of 500,000 or so distinct CDR3 sequences in the sample, around 16% are singletons; the top ten hold 20% to 25%. Time point described: newly diagnosed GD, antithyroid drugs for less than 3 months. Extracted RNA from PBMCs served as the source of the TCR library. This sample was also put to use in a study of T cells in Graves' hyperthyroidism and ophthalmopathy.

Sequences were derived from peripheral blood mononuclear cells (PBMCs), sampled at new diagnosis, from a patient treated with antithyroid drugs. The receptors come from a woman aged 40 to 65 with Graves disease.

This clonotype was counted many times. This chain uses TRBV12-3 or TRBV12-4 with TRBJ1-3; 7 nucleotides match TRBD1. The J segment lost 1 base and the V segment lost 6 bases, leaving 3 bases of the junction unmatched. The CDR3 length is 14 residues. CDR3 in DNA: TGTGCCAGCAGCTTGACAGGGTCTGGAAACACCATATATTTT. Translated: CASSLTGSGNTIYF.

This clonotype was recorded only once. V and J are TRBV5-1 and TRBJ2-1; the match to TRBD2 covers 10 bases. J lost 8 bases, V lost 7 bases, and 6 bases had no gene match. The CDR3 runs to 13 residues. Germline V gives CDR1 SGHRS, CDR2 YFSETQ. The CDR3 sequence is CASATSGVYEQFF. For the CDR3, the DNA is TGCGCCAGCGCTACTAGCGGGGTCTATGAGCAGTTCTTC.

This clonotype has ten or more counts. The CDR3 coding sequence is TGTGCCAGCAGCCAAGCGATACAGGGGGAATGGGAAAAACTGTTTTTT. Translated: CASSQAIQGEWEKLFF. The V gene is TRBV3-1, the J gene TRBJ1-4; 8 bases map to TRBD1. Germline V gene lookup returns CDR1 LGHDT and CDR2 YNNKEL (reference sequence). V lost 1 base, J lost 8 bases, and 9 bases stayed unmatched. This CDR3 has 16 residues.

Worth noting for this clonotype: A far larger clone is a single base away, which makes a read error likely. The chain employs TRBV11-2 and TRBJ1-1; D might be TRBD1 (6 bases). Per the germline V gene, CDR1 is SGHAT and CDR2 is FQNNGV. CDR3 size: 12 residues. The chain's CDR3 is CASSQGQSEASF. The CDR3, as DNA: TGTGCCAGCAGCCAAGGACAGTCTGAAGCTTCCTTT. The variable domain in full, completed from reference TRBV11-2 and TRBJ1-1, reads EAGVAQSPRYKIIEKRQSVAFWCNPISGHATLYWYQQILGQGPKLLIQFQNNGVVDDSQLPKDRFSAERLKGVDSTLKIQPAKLEDSAVYLCASSQGQSEASFGQGTRLTVV.

This clonotype occurred a few times. CDR3 nucleotides: TGTGCCACCCAACCTGGGGGGCTCACTGAAGCTTTCTTT. Its protein product is CATQPGGLTEAFF. The chain combines TRBV6-1 with TRBJ1-1; D is perhaps TRBD1 (6 bases). CDR1 and CDR2 (germline): MNHNS, SASEGT. Trimming pared 10 bases from V and 4 bases from J, leaving 16 bases between. This CDR3 region has 13 residues.

V is TRBV10-3 and J is TRBJ1-2, with D uncertain. V was cut by 10 bases and J by 8 bases, with 23 bases left in between. The length of the CDR3 is 14 residues. The V gene's germline CDR1 is ENHRY and CDR2 SYGVKD. The CDR3, as DNA: TGTGCCAACTCACCGGGTCCCGAGGGCGGCGGCTACACCTTC. Translating gives CANSPGPEGGGYTF.

This clonotype was detected ten times or more. The chain carries TRBV9 and TRBJ1-1, with a tentative D call TRBD1 (5 bases). Germline-derived CDR1 and CDR2 are SGDLS and YYNGEE. The V and J ends lost 0 bases and 1 base respectively, with 7 bases between them. CDR3 size: 14 residues. In DNA, the CDR3 is TGTGCCAGCAGCGTAGGACAGACGAACACTGAAGCTTTCTTT. This translates into CASSVGQTNTEAFF.

The count of this clonotype is one. The genes are TRBV20-1 and TRBJ1-1; TRBD1 matches 7 bases. There are 16 residues in the CDR3. Germline V lookup: CDR1 DFQATT, CDR2 SNEGSKA (reference sequence). The V segment lost 4 bases and the J segment 3 bases; nucleotides outside the gene matches: 14. The CDR3 DNA follows: TGCAGTGCTACCGACCTCATCCCTACAGGGGACACTGAAGCTTTCTTT. As protein: CSATDLIPTGDTEAFF.

This clonotype was seen repeatedly, ten times or more. The V call is TRBV7-3, the J call TRBJ2-2; 9 positions match TRBD2. The CDR3 extends over 15 amino acids. CDR1 and CDR2 (germline): SGHTA, FQGTGA. V trimming: 5 bases; J trimming: 6 bases; junction bases outside the gene matches: 7. CDR3 protein: CASSLTRGGPGELFF. The CDR3 DNA reads as TGTGCCAGCAGCCTGACGCGGGGGGGCCCCGGGGAGCTGTTTTTT.

This clonotype was recorded at least ten times. The V call is TRBV9, the J call TRBJ2-7; D remains ambiguous. CDR3 size: 14 residues. Germline V lookup: CDR1 SGDLS, CDR2 YYNGEE. Trimming took off 0 bases at V and 2 bases at J, with 9 bases between the two ends. The CDR3 DNA reads TGTGCCAGCAGCGTAGATTACACCCCCTACGAGCAGTACTTC. Residues: CASSVDYTPYEQYF.

This clonotype occurred many times. CDR3: CASSSPPGPRYNEQFF. The CDR3 DNA reads TGTGCCAGCAGTTCACCCCCGGGACCGCGGTACAATGAGCAGTTCTTC. This chain uses TRBV12-3 or TRBV12-4 with TRBJ2-1; D possibly matches TRBD1 or TRBD2 (5 bases each). The CDR3 consists of 16 residues. The V and J ends lost 4 bases and 4 bases respectively, with 17 bases between them.

On this clonotype: A single base is all that separates this from a far larger clone, so a read error is likely. J is TRBJ2-7 and V is TRBV7-8; TRBD1 matches at 10 bases. The V and J ends lost 1 base and 7 bases, in that order; junction bases with no gene match: 13. Germline V CDR1 and CDR2: SGHVS, FQNEAQ. The CDR3 loop spans 17 amino acids. CDR3 in amino acids: CASSLVDRDRGLNEQYF. DNA of the CDR3: TGTGCCAGCAGCTTAGTGGATCGGGACAGGGGACTCAATGAGCAGTACTTC.

Remarks on this clonotype: This may arise from a read error, as a much more abundant clone is one base away. The gene calls are TRBV2 and TRBJ1-1; a weak D match, TRBD1 (5 bases). CDR1 and CDR2 (germline): SNHLY, FYNNEI. This CDR3 is 12 amino acids long. The CDR3 spells CASSLEGPEASF. The CDR3 DNA reads TGTGCCAGCAGCCTCGAGGGGCCTGAAGCTTCCTTT.

The chain couples TRBV30 to TRBJ2-2, with D perhaps matching TRBD1 (5 bases). The germline gives CDR1 GTSNPN, CDR2 SVGIG (reference sequence). V lost 4 bases and J lost 7, with 13 bases in between. This CDR3 is 13 amino acids long. The DNA of the CDR3 is TGTGCCTGGACGCAGGGATCGAGCGGGGAGCTGTTTTTT. It specifies CAWTQGSSGELFF.

This clonotype was seen more than once but under ten times. The V call is TRBV28, the J call TRBJ2-6; no clear D gene. This CDR3 contains 15 residues. Germline assignment: CDR1 MDHEN and CDR2 SYDVKM. The germline V and J ends were trimmed by 6 bases and 0 bases, with 9 bases remaining between them. The CDR3 nucleotides are TGTGCCAGCAGGACTTACCTCTCTGGGGCCAACGTCCTGACTTTC. Its translation: CASRTYLSGANVLTF.

The sample holds a few counts of this clonotype. This chain uses TRBV7-2 with TRBJ2-5; D ambiguous. There are 15 residues in the CDR3. Trimming removed 1 base at V and 1 base at J, with 10 bases between. Germline CDR1 and CDR2: SGHTA and FQGNSA. The CDR3: CASSLVAAPQETQYF. CDR3 coding DNA: TGTGCCAGCAGCTTAGTCGCAGCTCCCCAAGAGACCCAGTACTTC.

This clonotype has a handful of counts. The chain joins TRBV28 to TRBJ2-3; possible D gene TRBD1, 6 bases. V was shortened by 6 bases and J by 1 base, with 14 bases between the two germline ends. The CDR3 is 15 amino acids. The germline gives CDR1 MDHEN, CDR2 SYDVKM. The CDR3 nucleotides are TGTGCCAGCAGCGTATTTGAGGGGGGCACAGATACGCAGTATTTT. Its translation: CASSVFEGGTDTQYF.

This clonotype appeared many times. The DNA for the CDR3 is TGTGCCAGCAGCGTTACAGGGAAGAATTCACCCCTCCACTTT. It translates to CASSVTGKNSPLHF. The chain has TRBV5-8 and TRBJ1-6; D may be TRBD1 (6 bases). The CDR3 covers 14 residues. The germline V and J ends were trimmed by 4 bases and 7 bases, with 12 bases remaining between them. Germline lookup yields CDR1 SGHTS and CDR2 YDEGEE.

This clonotype has at least ten counts. The chain recombines TRBV11-2 with TRBJ2-1; 12 positions match TRBD2. This CDR3 has 15 residues. Trimming at V came to 1 base and at J to 5 bases, leaving 0 bases not matched to a gene. Germline assignment: CDR1 SGHAT and CDR2 FQNNGV. CDR3 bases: TGTGCCAGCAGCTTAGGGACTAGCGGGAACAATGAGCAGTTCTTC. It yields the protein CASSLGTSGNNEQFF.

This chain connects TRBV4-1 to TRBJ1-2; D is ambiguous. The germline V and J ends were trimmed by 5 bases and 3 bases, with 16 bases remaining between them. Germline CDR1 MGHRA, CDR2 YSYEKL. The CDR3 totals 15 residues. The CDR3 region has the DNA TGCGCCAGCAGCAAAGGACTCACGATGGACTATGGCTACACCTTC. It is translated as CASSKGLTMDYGYTF.

The chain is built from TRBV6-1 and TRBJ1-1, with 8 positions matching TRBD1. The germline V gene encodes CDR1 MNHNS and CDR2 SASEGT. V dropped 1 base and J dropped 10; count of bases not matched to a gene: 5. The CDR3 extends over 13 amino acids. CDR3 coding DNA: TGTGCCAGCAGTGAAGAGCCCAGGGGGCGAGCTTTCTTT. Its translation is CASSEEPRGRAFF.